The rows below give T cell receptor beta chains drawn from one sample of a study of shared clonotypes between healthy human individuals. Produced via immunoSEQ multiplex PCR; TCRdb's table is partial and in-frame only. The sample contains about 1,900,000 clones, roughly 95% of which appear only once. The specimen sequenced was naive CD8+ T cells sorted from blood. These receptors came from a man aged 18 to 29 in good health. Both conserved end residues are part of each CDR3. A D gene is named only where the DNA matches it firmly. Only some rows state a clone size, as once, few, many or a class for expanded clones.

abundance,v_gene,j_gene,d_gene,CDR3nt,CDR3aa
-,TRBV9,TRBJ1-6,TRBD1,TGTGCCAGCAGCTCGACAGGGGGAGATAATTCACCCCTCCACTTT,CASSSTGGDNSPLHF
-,TRBV13,TRBJ2-7,-,TGTGCCAGCAGCCCCTCAGGGGATCTATACGAGCAGTACTTC,CASSPSGDLYEQYF
-,TRBV27,TRBJ2-2,TRBD2,TGTGCCAGCAGCCTATTAGCGGGAGGGCCCCCCGGGGAGCTGTTTTTT,CASSLLAGGPPGELFF
-,TRBV4-3,TRBJ2-1,TRBD2,TGCGCCAGCAGCCAGGAGGCCCTAGCGGAACTCACCACCTACAATGAGCAGTTCTTC,CASSQEALAELTTYNEQFF
-,TRBV29-1,TRBJ2-7,TRBD1,TGCAGCGTTGTCGGACAGGCGAGCTCCTACGAGCAGTACTTC,CSVVGQASSYEQYF
-,TRBV6-5,TRBJ2-2,-,TGTGCCAGCAGTTACTCGACAGGGAGGATCGGGGAGCTGTTTTTT,CASSYSTGRIGELFF
-,TRBV4-3,TRBJ1-1,-,TGCGCCAGCAGCCAAGAGGGGAACGGGGACACTGAAGCTTTCTTT,CASSQEGNGDTEAFF
-,TRBV2,TRBJ2-7,-,TGTGCCAGCCTTTTTAGGCCAGGGGGGAGTTTCGACGAGCAGTACTTC,CASLFRPGGSFDEQYF
-,TRBV5-3,TRBJ2-3,-,TGTGCCAGAAGCCACTCGGCCCCCGCAGCCCGGACCTGGACCCCTAAGCTCGCAGATACGCAGTATTTT,CARSHSAPAARTWTPKLADTQYF
-,TRBV2,TRBJ2-7,TRBD2,TGTGCCAGCAGCCCTAGCGGGAGGGCCTCCTACGAGCAGTACTTC,CASSPSGRASYEQYF
-,TRBV27,TRBJ1-6,TRBD1,TGTGCCAGCAGTTTAGGGACAGGGCAATGGTCCTATAATTCACCCCTCCACTTT,CASSLGTGQWSYNSPLHF
-,TRBV7-6,TRBJ1-5,-,TGTGCCAGCAGCTTAGGGGGTTGGGGTCAGCCCCAGCATTTT,CASSLGGWGQPQHF
-,TRBV6-5,TRBJ1-1,TRBD1,TGTGCCAGCAGTTATTCACTTGGACAGGGAGCTTTCTTT,CASSYSLGQGAFF
-,TRBV5-6,TRBJ2-7,-,TGTGCCAGCAGCTCAACGAGCAACTCCTACGAGCAGTACTTC,CASSSTSNSYEQYF
-,TRBV28,TRBJ1-1,-,TGTGCCAGCAGTTTCAGCGATACCACTGAAGCTTTCTTT,CASSFSDTTEAFF
-,TRBV7-9,TRBJ1-1,-,TGTGCCAGCAGCTCACAGCCGGGATCCGGCACTGAAGCTTTCTTT,CASSSQPGSGTEAFF
-,TRBV7-9,TRBJ2-7,-,TGTGCCAGCAGCTTAGCGCAGGACGAGCAGTACTTC,CASSLAQDEQYF
once,TRBV30,TRBJ2-3,-,TGTGCCTGGAGTGTAGGAATTGATACTAGCACAGATACGCAGTATTTT,CAWSVGIDTSTDTQYF
-,TRBV2,TRBJ2-2,TRBD1,TGTGCCATCCAAGGGGGCGTTGGGAACACCGGGGAGCTGTTTTTT,CAIQGGVGNTGELFF
-,TRBV7-6,TRBJ2-7,-,TGTGCCAGCAGCCCCGGACAGAGTTACGAGCAGTACTTC,CASSPGQSYEQYF
-,TRBV7-8,TRBJ2-7,-,TGTGCCAGCAGCTTAGGGACTCCCGCCTCCTACGAGCAGTACTTC,CASSLGTPASYEQYF
-,TRBV4-1,TRBJ1-5,-,TGCGCCAGCAGCCCCGAGGGGGGACTTTATATTGGCAATCAGCCCCAGCATTTT,CASSPEGGLYIGNQPQHF
-,TRBV19,TRBJ2-7,-,TGTGCCAGTAGTACCGTAAGGGACGAGCAGTACTTC,CASSTVRDEQYF
-,TRBV7-2,TRBJ2-1,TRBD2,TGTGCCAGCAGCTTGGCGGGGGGCGCCCCCGATGAGCAGTTCTTC,CASSLAGGAPDEQFF
few,TRBV27,TRBJ2-2,-,TGTGCCAGCAGTTTTGGGGGCACCGGGGAGCTGTTTTTT,CASSFGGTGELFF
-,TRBV7-8,TRBJ2-7,-,TGTGCCAGCAGCTTCTTGAGGGGGACCTACGAGCAGTACTTC,CASSFLRGTYEQYF
-,TRBV7-9,TRBJ1-4,-,TGTGCCAGCAGCCTGATGCTGGACAGTTCTAATGAAAAACTGTTTTTT,CASSLMLDSSNEKLFF
-,TRBV5-4,TRBJ2-1,TRBD2,TGTGCCAGCAGCTTCCTCGGACTAGCGGTAATAAGCTCCTACAATGAGCAGTTCTTC,CASSFLGLAVISSYNEQFF
-,TRBV19,TRBJ2-1,TRBD2,TGTGCCAGTAGTATGGCTAGCGGGGCCTACAATGAGCAGTTCTTC,CASSMASGAYNEQFF
-,TRBV30,TRBJ2-7,-,TGTGCCTGGGCGGCTGAAGGCTACGAGCAGTACTTC,CAWAAEGYEQYF
once,TRBV5-1,TRBJ2-5,TRBD1,TGCGCCAGTCCCGGGGACAGGGGGAGTATTGAGACCCAGTACTTC,CASPGDRGSIETQYF
once,TRBV4-1,TRBJ2-7,TRBD1,TGCGCCAGCAGCCCACAGATTACAGGGGTACACGAGCAGTACTTC,CASSPQITGVHEQYF
-,TRBV7-8,TRBJ1-1,TRBD1,TGTGCCAGCAGCTTACCGAGGACAGGGGAGAACACTGAAGCTTTCTTT,CASSLPRTGENTEAFF
-,TRBV2,TRBJ1-5,-,TGTGCCAGCAGCAACCCTAATGAGTATAGCAATCAGCCCCAGCATTTT,CASSNPNEYSNQPQHF
once,TRBV9,TRBJ1-1,-,TGTGCCAGCAGCACCCGAAGCGGGGAAAACACTGAAGCTTTCTTT,CASSTRSGENTEAFF
once,TRBV28,TRBJ1-2,TRBD1,TGTGCCAGCAGTTTTCCCCATGGGGACAGCTATGGCTACACCTTC,CASSFPHGDSYGYTF
-,TRBV6-6,TRBJ2-3,TRBD2,TGTGCCAGCAGTGCGGCGGGAGGGTCAGATACGCAGTATTTT,CASSAAGGSDTQYF
-,TRBV9,TRBJ1-1,-,TGTGCCAGCACCGGCGCCATGAACACTGAAGCTTTCTTT,CASTGAMNTEAFF
-,TRBV5-4,TRBJ1-3,-,TGTGCCAGCAGCTTCCAGGGCGAAGCTCTCGGAAACACCATATATTTT,CASSFQGEALGNTIYF
-,TRBV6-1,TRBJ2-1,-,TGTGCCAGCTCATTAGGGGTGACCCCGGGGAATGAGCAGTTCTTC,CASSLGVTPGNEQFF
-,TRBV28,TRBJ1-3,-,TGTGCCTTCAAGGGGCCCCGCTTAGTCTCTGGAAACACCATATATTTT,CAFKGPRLVSGNTIYF
-,TRBV7-2,TRBJ2-1,TRBD1,TGTGCCAGCAGCGTAGGGACAGGGGAGGACAATGAGCAGTTCTTC,CASSVGTGEDNEQFF
-,TRBV25-1,TRBJ2-3,-,TGTGCCAGCAGTGAAATCCTCCGGCAAGATACGCAGTATTTT,CASSEILRQDTQYF
once,TRBV6-5,TRBJ2-7,TRBD1,TGTGCCAGCAGTTACAACCAGGGGGCCTACGAGCAGTACTTC,CASSYNQGAYEQYF
-,TRBV11-2,TRBJ1-4,-,TGTGCCAGCAGCTCGGACAGAGAGGCAAAACTGTTTTTT,CASSSDREAKLFF
once,TRBV21-1,TRBJ2-7,-,TGTGCCAGCAGCAAGGGACTAGCGGGAGAAAGGATCTACGAGCAGTACTTC,CASSKGLAGERIYEQYF
-,TRBV2,TRBJ2-3,-,TGTGCCAGCAGTGAGACTAGCACAGATACGCAGTATTTT,CASSETSTDTQYF
-,TRBV4-3,TRBJ2-7,TRBD1,TGCGCCAGCAGCCCATCACGAGGCAGGGGGCCTTACGAGCAGTACTTC,CASSPSRGRGPYEQYF
-,TRBV7-8,TRBJ1-1,TRBD1,TGTGCCAGCAGCTTAGCCGGGGACAGGGGGCAAACTGAAGCTTTCTTT,CASSLAGDRGQTEAFF
-,TRBV9,TRBJ1-4,TRBD1,TGTGCCAGCAGCGCGCACGGGACAGATGATGAAAAACTGTTTTTT,CASSAHGTDDEKLFF
-,TRBV7-9,TRBJ1-4,-,TGTGCCAGCAGCCTTCCCAGAACTAATGAAAAACTGTTTTTT,CASSLPRTNEKLFF
-,TRBV6-1,TRBJ2-7,TRBD1,TGTGCCGCCGGGGACAGGAGCTCCTACGAGCAGTACTTC,CAAGDRSSYEQYF
-,TRBV27,TRBJ1-2,TRBD1,TGTGCCAGCAGTTTAACGGGACAGGGTGGCTACACCTTC,CASSLTGQGGYTF